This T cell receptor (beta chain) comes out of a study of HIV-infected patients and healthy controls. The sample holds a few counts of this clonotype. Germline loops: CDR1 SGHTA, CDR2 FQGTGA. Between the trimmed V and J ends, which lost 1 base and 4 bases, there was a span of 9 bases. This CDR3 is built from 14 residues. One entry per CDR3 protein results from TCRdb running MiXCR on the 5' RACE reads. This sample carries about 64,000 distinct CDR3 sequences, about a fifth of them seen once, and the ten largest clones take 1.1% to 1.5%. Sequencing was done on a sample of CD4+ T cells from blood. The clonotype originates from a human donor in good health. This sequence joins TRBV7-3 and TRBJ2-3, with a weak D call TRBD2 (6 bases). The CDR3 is CASSLNTGADTQYF. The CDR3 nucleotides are TGTGCCAGCAGCTTAAACACGGGGGCAGATACGCAGTATTTT.